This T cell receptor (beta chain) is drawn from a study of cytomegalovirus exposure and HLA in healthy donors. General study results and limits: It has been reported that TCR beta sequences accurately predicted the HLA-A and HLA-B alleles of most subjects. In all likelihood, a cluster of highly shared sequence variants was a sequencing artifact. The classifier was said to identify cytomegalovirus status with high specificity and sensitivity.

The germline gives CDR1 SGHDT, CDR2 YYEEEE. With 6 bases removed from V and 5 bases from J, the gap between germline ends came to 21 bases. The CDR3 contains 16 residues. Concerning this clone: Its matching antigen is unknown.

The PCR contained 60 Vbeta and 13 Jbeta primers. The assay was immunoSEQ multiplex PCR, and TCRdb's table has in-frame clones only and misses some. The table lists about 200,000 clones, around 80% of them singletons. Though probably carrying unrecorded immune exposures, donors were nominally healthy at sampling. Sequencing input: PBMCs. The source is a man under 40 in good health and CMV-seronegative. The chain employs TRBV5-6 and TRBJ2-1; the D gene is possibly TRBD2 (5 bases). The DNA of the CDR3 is TGTGCCAGCATCTGGGGTTTTGCGGGTCTTAACAATGAGCAGTTCTTC. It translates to CASIWGFAGLNNEQFF.